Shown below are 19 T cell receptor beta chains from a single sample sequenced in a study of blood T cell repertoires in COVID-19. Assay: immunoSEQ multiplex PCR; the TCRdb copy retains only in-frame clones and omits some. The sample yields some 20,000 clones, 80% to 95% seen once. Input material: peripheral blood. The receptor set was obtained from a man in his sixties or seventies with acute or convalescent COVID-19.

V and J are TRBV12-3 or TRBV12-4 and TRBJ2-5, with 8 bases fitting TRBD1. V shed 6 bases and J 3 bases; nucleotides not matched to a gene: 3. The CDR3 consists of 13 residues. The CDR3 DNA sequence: TGTGCCAGCAGAACGACAGGGGAAGAGACCCAGTACTTC. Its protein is CASRTTGEETQYF.

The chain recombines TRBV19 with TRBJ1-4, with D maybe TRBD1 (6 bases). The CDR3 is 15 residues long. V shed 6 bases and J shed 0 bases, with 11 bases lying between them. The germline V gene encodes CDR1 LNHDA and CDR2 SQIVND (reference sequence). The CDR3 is CASRQDRATNEKLFF. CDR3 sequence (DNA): TGTGCCAGTAGGCAGGACAGAGCAACTAATGAAAAACTGTTTTTT. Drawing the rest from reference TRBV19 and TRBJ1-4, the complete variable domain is DGGITQSPKYLFRKEGQNVTLSCEQNLNHDAMYWYRQDPGQGLRLIYYSQIVNDFQKGDIAEGYSVSREKKESFPLTVTSAQKNPTAFYLCASRQDRATNEKLFFGSGTQLSVL.

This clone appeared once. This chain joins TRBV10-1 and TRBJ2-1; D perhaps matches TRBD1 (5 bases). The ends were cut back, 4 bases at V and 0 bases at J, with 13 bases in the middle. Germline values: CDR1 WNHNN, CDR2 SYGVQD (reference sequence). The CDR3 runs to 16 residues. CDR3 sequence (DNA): TGCGCCAGCAGTGGCGAGACAGTCAGCTCCTACAATGAGCAGTTCTTC. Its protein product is CASSGETVSSYNEQFF.

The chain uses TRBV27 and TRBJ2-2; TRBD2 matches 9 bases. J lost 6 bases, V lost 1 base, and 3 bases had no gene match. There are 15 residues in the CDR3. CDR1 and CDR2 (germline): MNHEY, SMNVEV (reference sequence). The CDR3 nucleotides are TGTGCCAGCAGTTTATTAGCGGGAGCTGCCGGGGAGCTGTTTTTT. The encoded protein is CASSLLAGAAGELFF.

The CDR3, as DNA: TGTGCCAGCACGAGGACAGGGGATGAAGCTTTCTTT. Protein sequence: CASTRTGDEAFF. This chain links TRBV10-3 with TRBJ1-1; the match to TRBD1 covers 9 bases. Looked up from germline, CDR1 is ENHRY and CDR2 is SYGVKD. CDR3 length: 12 residues. V trimming: 10 bases; J trimming: 7 bases; junction bases outside the gene matches: 7.

This CDR3 reads CASRKDQSGSYEQYF. In nucleotides, the CDR3 is TGCGCCAGCAGGAAGGACCAATCCGGGAGCTACGAGCAGTACTTC. This chain connects TRBV10-2 to TRBJ2-7, with D possibly being TRBD2 (6 bases). Germline V gene data show CDR1 as WSHSY and CDR2 as SAAADI. This CDR3 comprises 15 residues. V was pared by 6 bases and J by 3 bases, with 18 bases between.

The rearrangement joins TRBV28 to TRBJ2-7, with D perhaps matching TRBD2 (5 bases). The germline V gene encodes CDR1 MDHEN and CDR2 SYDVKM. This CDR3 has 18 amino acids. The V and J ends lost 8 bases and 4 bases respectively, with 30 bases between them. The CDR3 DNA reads TGTGCCAGCTCCCCATCCGGGTACGGACTGAGGAACAGTTACGAGCAGTACTTC. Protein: CASSPSGYGLRNSYEQYF.

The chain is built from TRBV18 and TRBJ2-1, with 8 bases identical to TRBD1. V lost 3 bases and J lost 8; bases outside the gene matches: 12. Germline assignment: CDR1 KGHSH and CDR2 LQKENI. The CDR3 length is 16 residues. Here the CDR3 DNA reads TGTGCCAGCTCACCTACCTTTGGACAGGGTATCCATGAGCAGTTCTTC. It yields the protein CASSPTFGQGIHEQFF.

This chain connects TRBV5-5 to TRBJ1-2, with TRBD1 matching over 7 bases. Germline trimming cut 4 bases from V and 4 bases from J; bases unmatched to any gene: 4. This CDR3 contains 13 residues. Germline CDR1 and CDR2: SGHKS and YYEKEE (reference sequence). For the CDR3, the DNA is TGTGCCAGCAGCACCCAGGGGGGCTATGGCTACACCTTC. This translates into CASSTQGGYGYTF.

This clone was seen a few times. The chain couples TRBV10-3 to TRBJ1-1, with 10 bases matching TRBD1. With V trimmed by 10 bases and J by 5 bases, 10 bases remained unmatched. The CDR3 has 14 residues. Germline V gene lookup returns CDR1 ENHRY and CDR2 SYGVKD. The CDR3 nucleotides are TGTGCCACGACAGGGGGCGGTTTAAAGACTGAAGCTTTCTTT. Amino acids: CATTGGGLKTEAFF.

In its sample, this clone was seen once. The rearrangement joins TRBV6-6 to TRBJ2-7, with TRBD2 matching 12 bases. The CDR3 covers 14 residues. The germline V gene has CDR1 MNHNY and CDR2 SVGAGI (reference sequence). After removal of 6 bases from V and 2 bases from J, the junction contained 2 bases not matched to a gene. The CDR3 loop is CASRRTSGAYEQYF. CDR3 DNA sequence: TGTGCCAGCAGGCGGACTAGCGGGGCCTACGAGCAGTACTTC.

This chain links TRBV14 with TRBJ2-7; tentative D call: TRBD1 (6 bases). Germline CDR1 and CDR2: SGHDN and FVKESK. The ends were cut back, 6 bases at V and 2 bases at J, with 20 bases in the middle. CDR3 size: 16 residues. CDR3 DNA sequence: TGTGCCAGCAGGCACGTGTTGAGAGGGGGTCCCTACGAGCAGTACTTC. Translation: CASRHVLRGGPYEQYF.

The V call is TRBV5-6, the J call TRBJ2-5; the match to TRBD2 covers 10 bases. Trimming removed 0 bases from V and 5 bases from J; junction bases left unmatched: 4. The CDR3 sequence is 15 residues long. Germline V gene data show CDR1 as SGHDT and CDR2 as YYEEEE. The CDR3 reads CASSLVAGGRETQYF. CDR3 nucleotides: TGTGCCAGCAGCTTGGTAGCGGGGGGCCGGGAGACCCAGTACTTC. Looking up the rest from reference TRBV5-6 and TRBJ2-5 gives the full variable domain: DAGVTQSPTHLIKTRGQQVTLRCSPKSGHDTVSWYQQALGQGPQFIFQYYEEEERQRGNFPDRFSGHQFPNYSSELNVNALLLGDSALYLCASSLVAGGRETQYFGPGTRLLVL.

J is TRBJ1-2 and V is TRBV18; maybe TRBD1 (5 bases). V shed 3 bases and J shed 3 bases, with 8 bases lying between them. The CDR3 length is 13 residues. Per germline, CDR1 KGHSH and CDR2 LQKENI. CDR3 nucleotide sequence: TGTGCCAGCTCACCTGGGGCTGACTATGGCTACACCTTC. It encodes CASSPGADYGYTF.

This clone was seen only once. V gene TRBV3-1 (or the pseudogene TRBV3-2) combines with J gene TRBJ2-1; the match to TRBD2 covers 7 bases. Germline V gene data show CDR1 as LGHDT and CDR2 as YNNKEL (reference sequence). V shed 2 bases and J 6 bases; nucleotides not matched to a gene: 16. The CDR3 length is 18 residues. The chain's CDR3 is CASSQLRSGVDPVNEQFF. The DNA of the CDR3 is TGTGCCAGCAGCCAATTGAGAAGCGGGGTCGACCCGGTCAATGAGCAGTTCTTC.

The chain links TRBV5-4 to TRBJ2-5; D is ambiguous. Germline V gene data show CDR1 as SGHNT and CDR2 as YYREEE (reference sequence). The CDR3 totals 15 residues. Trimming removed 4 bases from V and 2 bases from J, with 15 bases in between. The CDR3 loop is CASSRKTDLQETQYF. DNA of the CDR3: TGTGCCAGCAGCAGGAAGACTGACTTACAAGAGACCCAGTACTTC.

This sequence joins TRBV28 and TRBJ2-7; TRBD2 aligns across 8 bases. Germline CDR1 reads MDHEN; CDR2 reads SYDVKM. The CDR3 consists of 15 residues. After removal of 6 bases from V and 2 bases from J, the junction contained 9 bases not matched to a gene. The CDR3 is CASSPQRERPYEQYF. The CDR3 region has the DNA TGTGCCAGCAGCCCTCAGCGGGAGAGACCCTACGAGCAGTACTTC.

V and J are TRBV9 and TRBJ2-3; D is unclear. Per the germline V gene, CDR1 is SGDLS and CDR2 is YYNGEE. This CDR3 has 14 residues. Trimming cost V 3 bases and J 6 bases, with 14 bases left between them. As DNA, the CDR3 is TGTGCCAGCAGCGCCCGTTCTTTTTTGGATACGCAGTATTTT. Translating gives CASSARSFLDTQYF. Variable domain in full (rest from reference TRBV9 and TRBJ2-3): DSGVTQTPKHLITATGQRVTLRCSPRSGDLSVYWYQQSLDQGLQFLIQYYNGEERAKGNILERFSAQQFPDLHSELNLSSLELGDSALYFCASSARSFLDTQYFGPGTRLTVL.

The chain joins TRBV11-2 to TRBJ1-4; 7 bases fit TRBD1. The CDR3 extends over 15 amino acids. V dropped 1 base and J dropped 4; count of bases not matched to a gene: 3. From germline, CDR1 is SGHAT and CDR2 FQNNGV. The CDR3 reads CASSLGTGYNEKLFF. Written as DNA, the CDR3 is TGTGCCAGCAGCTTAGGGACAGGATATAATGAAAAACTGTTTTTT.